These 21 T cell receptor beta chains were sequenced from one sample in a study of blood T cell repertoires in COVID-19. Clones were sequenced by immunoSEQ multiplex PCR, and TCRdb holds only the in-frame ones, with some missing. The repertoire consists of some 250,000 clones, with 85% to 90% occurring once and the leading ten covering 8.8%. The sequenced sample consisted of PBMCs or T cells enriched from blood (not recorded which). Receptor source: a man aged 35 to 55 who had recovered from COVID-19.

CDR3 nucleotide sequence: TGTGCCAGCAGCGTAGGAGCCTTCTCCTACGAGCAGTACTTC. Protein sequence: CASSVGAFSYEQYF. The chain carries TRBV9 and TRBJ2-7; D not resolved. Germline-derived CDR1 and CDR2 are SGDLS and YYNGEE. V gave up 0 bases and J gave up 0 bases, with 7 bases separating them. The CDR3 is 14 residues long.

The chain carries TRBV7-2 and TRBJ1-4; D is possibly TRBD1 (6 bases). Germline V gives CDR1 SGHTA, CDR2 FQGNSA. The CDR3 sequence is 17 residues long. The ends were cut back, 3 bases at V and 8 bases at J, with 22 bases in the middle. CDR3 DNA sequence: TGTGCCAGCAGCTTGACTTCCGGGACAACCTTAGACGAAAAACTGTTTTTT. Translating gives CASSLTSGTTLDEKLFF.

The chain employs TRBV6-5 and TRBJ1-1, with D tentatively TRBD1 (5 bases). Germline CDR1 and CDR2: MNHEY and SVGAGI. With 2 bases removed from V and 4 bases from J, the gap between germline ends came to 14 bases. This CDR3 comprises 15 residues. DNA of the CDR3: TGTGCCAGCAGTTACGAGGCAGGGCCTTCCACTGAAGCTTTCTTT. This codes for CASSYEAGPSTEAFF.

The chain couples TRBV20-1 to TRBJ2-3; TRBD1 matches at 10 bases. CDR1 is DFQATT and CDR2 is SNEGSKA in the germline V gene (reference sequence). The CDR3 is made up of 16 amino acids. After removal of 3 bases from V and 6 bases from J, the junction contained 12 bases not matched to a gene. CDR3 DNA sequence: TGCAGTGCTAGTTTTTTGGACAGGGGGAATTTGGATACGCAGTATTTT. The encoded protein is CSASFLDRGNLDTQYF.

The rearrangement joins TRBV9 to TRBJ1-6; possible D gene TRBD1, 5 bases. The V end was cut by 5 bases, the J end by 6 bases, with 15 bases between. The germline gives CDR1 SGDLS, CDR2 YYNGEE. CDR3 length: 15 amino acids. CDR3 nucleotide sequence: TGTGCCAGCAGTGCCGCGGGGGATCCTAATTCACCCCTCCACTTT. Amino acids: CASSAAGDPNSPLHF.

This clone came up once. The chain links TRBV6-1 to TRBJ1-2; 12 bases align to TRBD1. CDR1 is MNHNS, CDR2 SASEGT, per germline. After removal of 2 bases from V and 7 bases from J, the junction contained 5 bases not matched to a gene. The CDR3 is made up of 15 amino acids. The CDR3 DNA reads as TGTGCCAGCAGTGAAATCGGGGACAGGGGGCTTGGCTACACCTTC. The encoded protein is CASSEIGDRGLGYTF.

The chain carries TRBV27 and TRBJ2-5; 7 bases map to TRBD2. V lost 4 bases to trimming and J lost 7 bases; unmatched junction nucleotides: 15. This CDR3 contains 16 residues. The V gene's germline CDR1 is MNHEY and CDR2 SMNVEV (reference sequence). Here the CDR3 DNA reads TGTGCCAGCAGTTCCTCCCGCAGCGGGATGAGTGGGACCCAGTACTTC. This gives the protein CASSSSRSGMSGTQYF.

The V call is TRBV18, the J call TRBJ2-7, with unresolved D. The CDR3 extends over 13 amino acids. In germline, CDR1 is KGHSH, CDR2 LQKENI. Deletions cut 3 bases from V and 0 bases from J, with 6 bases between. The CDR3 DNA is TGTGCCAGCTCACCTCAGTTCTCCTACGAGCAGTACTTC. As protein: CASSPQFSYEQYF.

With regard to this clone: Other DNA sequences in the same sample also yield this CDR3. The V call is TRBV6-5, the J call TRBJ1-5; 12 nucleotides align to TRBD1. The CDR3 sequence is 14 residues long. V lost 8 bases and J lost 1; bases outside the gene matches: 0. Germline CDR1 is MNHEY and CDR2 is SVGAGI. The CDR3 loop is CASGTGGSNQPQHF. The CDR3 coding sequence is TGTGCCAGCGGGACAGGGGGCAGCAATCAGCCCCAGCATTTT.

CDR3 sequence reads: CASSQLEYQQYF. CDR3 coding DNA: TGTGCCAGCAGCCAATTGGAGTACCAGCAGTACTTC. The chain is built from TRBV3-1 (or the pseudogene TRBV3-2) and TRBJ2-7, with D unclear. The CDR3 loop spans 12 amino acids. Per germline, CDR1 LGHDT and CDR2 YNNKEL (reference sequence). V dropped 2 bases and J dropped 8 bases, with 10 bases sitting between them.

This sequence joins TRBV7-8 and TRBJ2-3, with a weak D call TRBD2 (6 bases). CDR3 length: 16 amino acids. The germline CDR1 and CDR2 sequences are SGHVS and FQNEAQ. The V and J ends lost 6 bases and 1 base respectively, with 17 bases between them. This chain's CDR3 is CASSPVVPSGTDTQYF. CDR3 coding DNA: TGTGCCAGCAGTCCAGTGGTGCCTAGCGGCACAGATACGCAGTATTTT.

V is TRBV9 and J is TRBJ2-3, with 13 positions matching TRBD2. Trimming took 2 bases from V and 11 from J; bases not matched to a gene: 8. CDR1 SGDLS and CDR2 YYNGEE come from the germline V gene. CDR3 size: 15 residues. The CDR3 coding sequence is TGTGCCAGCAGCGTCGGACTAGCGGGAGATAGGGTGCAGTATTTT. Residues: CASSVGLAGDRVQYF.

The chain recombines TRBV7-2 with TRBJ1-3, with a weak D call TRBD1 (6 bases). Trimming stripped 4 bases from V and 0 bases from J, with 16 bases between. The CDR3 extends over 17 amino acids. The germline V gene has CDR1 SGHTA and CDR2 FQGNSA. In DNA form, the CDR3 reads TGTGCCAGCAGCTCTCTCGGACAGACACACTCTGGAAACACCATATATTTT. Encoded protein: CASSSLGQTHSGNTIYF.

The chain carries TRBV11-3 and TRBJ1-2, with a tentative D call TRBD1 (6 bases). The length of the CDR3 is 15 residues. The germline V gene encodes CDR1 SGHNT and CDR2 YENEEA. Trimming removed 4 bases from V and 6 bases from J, with 18 bases in between. The CDR3 sequence is CASSSLRTAFHGYTF. CDR3 sequence (DNA): TGTGCCAGCAGCTCACTGCGGACAGCTTTCCATGGCTACACCTTC.

This sequence joins TRBV29-1 and TRBJ2-1; 9 positions agree with TRBD2. The CDR3 consists of 14 residues. Germline V lookup: CDR1 SQVTM, CDR2 ANQGSEA. J lost 5 bases, V lost 7 bases, and 9 bases had no gene match. CDR3 coding DNA: TGCAGCGCCTCGACTAGCGGAGGAGACAATGAGCAGTTCTTC. It codes for CSASTSGGDNEQFF.

This sequence joins TRBV18 and TRBJ2-7; 8 bases are shared with TRBD2. The CDR3 consists of 16 residues. Germline lookup yields CDR1 KGHSH and CDR2 LQKENI. Trimming cost V 5 bases and J 5 bases; bases outside gene matches: 14. The CDR3: CASSSRLGTSTDEQYF. CDR3 in DNA: TGTGCCAGCTCATCTCGACTCGGGACTAGTACCGACGAGCAGTACTTC.

This clone was found a few times. The chain employs TRBV18 and TRBJ2-3; 10 nucleotides match TRBD2. V shed 1 base and J 0 bases; nucleotides not matched to a gene: 16. This CDR3 spans 21 amino acids. The V gene's germline CDR1 is KGHSH and CDR2 LQKENI. CDR3 sequence reads: CASSPQSRITKTSGSTDTQYF. The CDR3 nucleotides read TGTGCCAGCTCACCACAATCGCGAATAACTAAGACTAGCGGGAGCACAGATACGCAGTATTTT.

The chain links TRBV12-5 to TRBJ1-2, with D possibly TRBD1 on 5 matching bases. Germline V gene sequence: CDR1 LGHNT, CDR2 FRNRAP. The CDR3 length is 15 residues. The ends were cut back, 2 bases at V and 0 bases at J, with 10 bases in the middle. CDR3 sequence (DNA): TGTGCTAGTGGTTTGCAGGGTACCCCTAACTATGGCTACACCTTC. Translated, it gives CASGLQGTPNYGYTF.

The rearrangement links TRBV27 to TRBJ2-1; 10 bases align to TRBD2. The germline V gene encodes CDR1 MNHEY and CDR2 SMNVEV (reference sequence). This CDR3 is built from 17 residues. The V segment lost 6 bases and the J segment 5 bases; nucleotides outside the gene matches: 13. In DNA, the CDR3 is TGTGCCAGCAGCCCTCTCCCAGGACTAGCGGCACACAATGAGCAGTTCTTC. Translation: CASSPLPGLAAHNEQFF.

V is TRBV4-1 and J is TRBJ2-1; 12 positions match TRBD2. The CDR3 has 17 amino acids. Germline loops: CDR1 MGHRA, CDR2 YSYEKL. Germline trimming cut 3 bases from V and 0 bases from J; bases unmatched to any gene: 3. The CDR3 nucleotides read TGCGCCAGCAGCCAGACTAGCGGGGGTCGCTCCTACAATGAGCAGTTCTTC. Encoded protein: CASSQTSGGRSYNEQFF.

The rearrangement links TRBV7-3 to TRBJ2-6, with D possibly TRBD1 on 6 matching bases. The ends were cut back, 4 bases at V and 0 bases at J, with 19 bases in the middle. Germline CDR1 is SGHTA and CDR2 is FQGTGA. The CDR3 length is 19 residues. CDR3 sequence (DNA): TGTGCCAGCAGCTCCCCAGGGGTACCCCAAAACTCTGGGGCCAACGTCCTGACTTTC. Translation gives CASSSPGVPQNSGANVLTF.